Listed below are T cell receptor beta chains from one sample, sequenced in a study of blood T cell repertoires in COVID-19. Sequencing was performed with immunoSEQ multiplex PCR; in TCRdb, only in-frame clones are kept and a portion is missing. The sample contains about 97,000 clones, 75% to 95% of which appear only once. Source material: peripheral blood. The receptors stem from a man between 18 and 35 years old with acute or convalescent COVID-19. CDR3s include the opening cysteine and the closing phenylalanine or tryptophan. The D gene is left open where the match is weak. Part of the rows lack a size; the others show once, few, many or a class for expanded clones.

DNA	CDR3	size	V	D	J
TGCGCCAGCAGCTTCCCAGCGGGAGGCCTCGATTACGAGCAGTTCTTC	CASSFPAGGLDYEQFF	NA	TRBV5-1	TRBD2	TRBJ2-1
TGCGCCAGCAGCTCCATTGACGGGACAGGGGACGAAAAACTGTTTTTT	CASSSIDGTGDEKLFF	NA	TRBV5-1	TRBD1	TRBJ1-4
TGTGCCAGCAGCGCCGGAGGGGGCAGCTATGGCTACACCTTC	CASSAGGGSYGYTF	NA	TRBV9	TRBD1	TRBJ1-2
TGCAGCGTGGGGACAGGGGGCTTCTCGGCCGAGCAGTACTTC	CSVGTGGFSAEQYF	NA	TRBV29-1	TRBD1	TRBJ2-7
TGTGCCAGTAGTAGGGACACGAAACTTACTGGGGCCAACGTCCTGACTTTC	CASSRDTKLTGANVLTF	NA	TRBV19	NA	TRBJ2-6
TGTGCCAGCAGCTTGGGGGGGAGCGAGCAGTACTTC	CASSLGGSEQYF	NA	TRBV7-6	TRBD2	TRBJ2-7
TGTGCCAGCAGTGGACTAGCTGGGGAACGGGATACGCAGTATTTT	CASSGLAGERDTQYF	NA	TRBV27	TRBD2	TRBJ2-3
TGTGCCAGCTCACCGGGGACAGGGGATATCTACGAGCAGTACTTC	CASSPGTGDIYEQYF	NA	TRBV18	TRBD1	TRBJ2-7
TGCGCCAGCAGCTTGAGGGGGGGAAACACTGAAGCTTTCTTT	CASSLRGGNTEAFF	NA	TRBV5-1	NA	TRBJ1-1
TGCGCCAGCAGCTTACAGAATCAGCCCCAGCATTTT	CASSLQNQPQHF	NA	TRBV5-1	NA	TRBJ1-5
TGTGCCAGCAGTCCAGGGGGCGGGCAGTACTTC	CASSPGGGQYF	NA	TRBV27	TRBD1	TRBJ2-7
TGTGCCAGCAGCTTGGTCGGGAGGGGACTTAACTATGGCTACACCTTC	CASSLVGRGLNYGYTF	once	TRBV5-4	NA	TRBJ1-2
TGCAGCGTTGAAGACTTAAGCCGCGAGGCTGAAGCTTTCTTT	CSVEDLSREAEAFF	NA	TRBV29-1	NA	TRBJ1-1
TGCGCCAGCAGCCCAAATCAGAAGTCGACAGGAGGCAAAAACATTCAGTACTTC	CASSPNQKSTGGKNIQYF	NA	TRBV4-1	NA	TRBJ2-4
TGTGCCAGCAGCGCTTTAGCGAACTCCTACAATGAGCAGTTCTTC	CASSALANSYNEQFF	NA	TRBV9	NA	TRBJ2-1
TGTGCCAGCTCACCAGCGGGAACTGAAGCTTTCTTT	CASSPAGTEAFF	NA	TRBV18	NA	TRBJ1-1
TGTGCCAGCAGCCATCTAGCGGGGGATACGCAGTATTTT	CASSHLAGDTQYF	few	TRBV3-1/TRBV3-2	TRBD2	TRBJ2-3
TGCGCCAGCAGTGAGTTAGGGGGAAGCACAGATACGCAGTATTTT	CASSELGGSTDTQYF	NA	TRBV10-1	NA	TRBJ2-3
TGCGCCAGCAGCCAAGACCCCCGGGACAGGGAGACTTCTTTAAGCAATCAGCCCCAGCATTTT	CASSQDPRDRETSLSNQPQHF	NA	TRBV4-1	TRBD1	TRBJ1-5
TGTGCCAGCAGTGTCGGGGGAAATCAGCCCCAGCATTTT	CASSVGGNQPQHF	NA	TRBV2	NA	TRBJ1-5
TGTGCCAGCAGCTCCTGGTGGGACAGGGGCACTGAAGCTTTCTTT	CASSSWWDRGTEAFF	once	TRBV5-4	TRBD1	TRBJ1-1
TGTGCCAGCAGCTCCACCTTGACGAAGGCGGCGCACACCGGGGAGCTGTTTTTT	CASSSTLTKAAHTGELFF	NA	TRBV7-9	NA	TRBJ2-2
TGTGCCAGCAGCCAAGCAAGTGGTCTAGCGGGACGAAGCTCCTACAATGAGCAGTTCTTC	CASSQASGLAGRSSYNEQFF	NA	TRBV3-1/TRBV3-2	TRBD2	TRBJ2-1
TGTGCCAGCAGCTCCGACAGGGGGACCGGAACCTTT	CASSSDRGTGTF	few	TRBV5-4	TRBD1	TRBJ1-1
TGTGCCAGCAGCAAAGAAGGCAGGGCGGAAACCCAGTACTTC	CASSKEGRAETQYF	NA	TRBV21-1	NA	TRBJ2-5
TGTGCCAGCAGGCCCTCCTTGTCAGGGGGCCAGGGTGGCTACACCTTC	CASRPSLSGGQGGYTF	NA	TRBV3-1/TRBV3-2	TRBD1	TRBJ1-2
TGTGCCAGAACCCAGGGACTAGCCAATGAGCAGTTCTTC	CARTQGLANEQFF	NA	TRBV27	TRBD2	TRBJ2-1
TGTGCCAGCAGCTTAATGGACAGGGGAAGTCATATAAACACCGGGGAGCTGTTTTTT	CASSLMDRGSHINTGELFF	NA	TRBV7-2	TRBD1	TRBJ2-2
TGTGCCAGCAGCTTGAGAGGACAGAACACTGAAGCTTTCTTT	CASSLRGQNTEAFF	NA	TRBV11-3	NA	TRBJ1-1